This TCR beta chain was sequenced in a study of blood T cell repertoires in COVID-19. Looking at the study overall: Samples of COVID-19 (acute and convalescent) were obtained from the United States, Italy and Spain.

The assay was immunoSEQ multiplex PCR, and TCRdb's table has in-frame clones only and misses some. In the table there are 150,000 to 200,000 clones, around 89% of which are singletons. This sequence was found in a man aged 18 to 35 who had recovered from COVID-19. The sample consisted of peripheral blood.

CDR3 in amino acids: CASTPSGTYEQYF. In DNA form, the CDR3 reads TGTGCCAGCACCCCTAGCGGCACCTACGAGCAGTACTTC. This sequence joins TRBV6-5 and TRBJ2-7, with TRBD2 identical over 7 bases. CDR1 MNHEY and CDR2 SVGAGI come from the germline V gene. Unmatched junction bases numbered 5, after V lost 7 bases and J lost 2 bases. The CDR3 extends over 13 amino acids.